The clone carrying this TCR beta chain was counted a single time. Only in-frame clones appear in the TCRdb table, and some are missing; sequencing was by immunoSEQ multiplex PCR. The top ten hold around 7.5% of the sample, which has 190,000 or so clones, around 82% seen once. The sample originates from a study of blood T cell repertoires in COVID-19. V was trimmed by 4 bases and J by 9 bases, leaving 10 bases between them. This CDR3 region has 12 residues. Germline assignment: CDR1 LGHDT and CDR2 YNNKEL (reference sequence). The rearrangement links TRBV3-1 (or the pseudogene TRBV3-2) to TRBJ2-1; no reliable D call. Material for sequencing was PBMCs or T cells enriched from blood (not recorded which). This sequence originates from a man aged 40-49 years who had recovered from COVID-19. CDR3 DNA sequence: TGTGCCAGCAGCCCCCAATCGGTTGAGCAGTTCTTC. Translating gives CASSPQSVEQFF.